Described below is a single TCR beta chain sequence and its context. These data belong to a study of cytomegalovirus exposure and HLA in healthy donors. Study overall: From about 179 million T cells, an earlier analysis saw 100 million to 140 million unique TCR beta sequences. There were 350 to 450 genotyped donors. Of these, 81% fell in the genetic ancestry cluster associated with self-reported Caucasian donors.

Trimming pared 4 bases from V and 6 bases from J, leaving 13 bases between. This CDR3 is built from 14 residues. CDR1 is SGHVS, CDR2 FQNEAQ, per germline. PCR involved 60 Vbeta and 13 Jbeta primers. Assay: immunoSEQ multiplex PCR; the TCRdb copy retains only in-frame clones and omits some. The specimen's table records about 96,000 clones. The rearrangement uses TRBV7-8 and TRBJ1-5; D is ambiguous. The sequence was obtained from a woman in her twenties or thirties in good health and CMV-seronegative. Sequencing was done on a sample of PBMCs. CDR3 sequence (DNA): TGTGCCAGCAGCTCCCAGGCCGCCGCTCAGCCCCAGCATTTT. This sequence encodes CASSSQAAAQPQHF.